The 17 T cell receptor beta chains presented below share a single source sample, sequenced in a study of CD8 T cells in Susac syndrome. RNA amounts of roughly 0.5 to 1 ug underwent reverse transcription with random hexamers. A single record per CDR3 protein comes from TCRdb applying MiXCR to the immunoSEQ multiplex PCR reads. The sample consists of about 430,000 distinct CDR3 sequences, 85% of them appearing once. Sequenced: CD8+ T cells from PBMCs. The receptor source for this set is a human donor with multiple sclerosis.

The chain recombines TRBV4-1 with TRBJ2-7, with 7 bases identical to TRBD2. V lost 3 bases and J lost 5; bases outside the gene matches: 10. The CDR3 totals 15 residues. Germline assignment: CDR1 MGHRA and CDR2 YSYEKL. The CDR3 region is CASSHLGEGQDEQYF. In DNA, the CDR3 is TGCGCCAGCAGCCATCTCGGGGAGGGTCAGGACGAGCAGTACTTC.

The chain couples TRBV29-1 to TRBJ1-2; tentatively, D is TRBD1 (6 bases). The CDR3 extends over 13 amino acids. CDR1 is SQVTM and CDR2 is ANQGSEA in the germline V gene. Trimming pared 6 bases from V and 2 bases from J, leaving 13 bases between. The CDR3: CSVIQGFNYGYTF. For the CDR3, the DNA is TGCAGCGTAATACAGGGTTTCAACTATGGCTACACCTTC. The entire variable domain, with the rest obtained from reference TRBV29-1 and TRBJ1-2, is as follows: SAVISQKPSRDICQRGTSLTIQCQVDSQVTMMFWYRQQPGQSLTLIATANQGSEATYESGFVIDKFPISRPNLTFSTLTVSNMSPEDSSIYLCSVIQGFNYGYTFGSGTRLTVV.

The V and J genes are TRBV2 and TRBJ1-2; a possible D gene is TRBD1 (5 bases). V was trimmed by 4 bases and J by 3 bases, leaving 18 bases between them. The CDR3 has 16 residues. Looked up from germline, CDR1 is SNHLY and CDR2 is FYNNEI. CDR3 coding DNA: TGTGCCAGCAGTGCCTATCCAGGGAGAACCTACTATGGCTACACCTTC. The encoded protein is CASSAYPGRTYYGYTF.

Only a few counts were recorded for this clonotype. This CDR3 is CASSLEDQPQHF. The DNA of the CDR3 is TGTGCCAGCAGCTTAGAGGACCAGCCCCAGCATTTT. The rearrangement uses TRBV7-9 and TRBJ1-5; no clear D. Germline V gene data show CDR1 as SEHNR and CDR2 as FQNEAQ (reference sequence). Trimming shortened V by 1 base and J by 7 bases, and 5 bases separated the two germline ends. The CDR3 runs to 12 residues.

This clonotype was found once. This chain joins TRBV5-1 and TRBJ2-3; a weak D match, TRBD1 (5 bases). The ends were cut back, 2 bases at V and 0 bases at J, with 7 bases in the middle. The CDR3 contains 14 residues. Per the germline V gene, CDR1 is SGHRS and CDR2 is YFSETQ. CDR3 sequence reads: CASSFRQSTDTQYF. The CDR3, as DNA: TGCGCCAGCAGCTTTAGACAGAGCACAGATACGCAGTATTTT.

The rearrangement links TRBV5-1 to TRBJ2-7; D is possibly TRBD1 or TRBD2 (5 bases each). V gave up 2 bases and J gave up 4 bases, with 13 bases separating them. The CDR3 loop spans 14 amino acids. The germline V gene has CDR1 SGHRS and CDR2 YFSETQ. The CDR3 region is CASSLGDLGYEQYF. CDR3 in DNA: TGCGCCAGCAGCTTAGGGGACCTGGGGTACGAGCAGTACTTC.

The chain carries TRBV27 and TRBJ1-4; 10 bases align to TRBD1. CDR3 length: 18 residues. CDR1 and CDR2 from the germline V gene are MNHEY and SMNVEV (reference sequence). V dropped 1 base and J dropped 7; count of bases not matched to a gene: 12. The CDR3 here is CASSLLGQGRGLGEKLFF. The CDR3 nucleotides are TGTGCCAGCAGTTTATTGGGACAGGGGAGAGGTCTAGGTGAAAAACTGTTTTTT. The whole variable domain, remainder taken from reference TRBV27 and TRBJ1-4, is EAQVTQNPRYLITVTGKKLTVTCSQNMNHEYMSWYRQDPGLGLRQIYYSMNVEVTDKGDVPEGYKVSRKEKRNFPLILESPSPNQTSLYFCASSLLGQGRGLGEKLFFGSGTQLSVL.

In this sample, this clonotype turned up a few times. The chain joins TRBV5-4 to TRBJ2-7; TRBD1 agrees at 9 bases. The CDR3 covers 14 residues. Germline-derived CDR1 and CDR2 are SGHNT and YYREEE (reference sequence). Losses at the gene ends were 4 bases for V and 1 base for J; bases not matched to a gene: 3. CDR3 nucleotide sequence: TGTGCCAGCAGCGTGACAGGGGGTTCCTACGAGCAGTACTTC. This encodes CASSVTGGSYEQYF.

The CDR3 coding sequence is TGTGCCAGCGGCACAGGGTGGACTGAAGCTTTCTTT. Translated, it gives CASGTGWTEAFF. This chain links TRBV27 with TRBJ1-1; tentative D call: TRBD1 (6 bases). CDR3 length: 12 residues. The V gene lost 8 bases and the J gene lost 5 bases, with 12 bases spanning the gap. Looked up from germline, CDR1 is MNHEY and CDR2 is SMNVEV (reference sequence).

The rearrangement uses TRBV11-2 and TRBJ1-1; possibly TRBD1 for D (5 bases). The length of the CDR3 is 18 residues. CDR1 is SGHAT and CDR2 is FQNNGV in the germline V gene. Trimming took 1 base from V and 5 from J, leaving 23 bases between them. As DNA, the CDR3 is TGTGCCAGCAGCTTAGGACGAGTAGGGCCCCAGGGATTAACTGAAGCTTTCTTT. As protein: CASSLGRVGPQGLTEAFF.

The V gene is TRBV6-6, the J gene TRBJ2-1; 7 bases match TRBD2. CDR1 MNHNY and CDR2 SVGAGI come from the germline V gene (reference sequence). The CDR3 spans 14 residues. With 6 bases clipped from V and 3 bases from J, the junction kept 5 bases outside the gene matches. The chain's CDR3 is CASSPGGRYNEQFF. CDR3 nucleotide sequence: TGTGCCAGCAGCCCGGGAGGACGCTACAATGAGCAGTTCTTC.

This rearrangement joins TRBV28 to TRBJ2-1; 8 bases fit TRBD2. The CDR3 runs 14 residues. The junction had 8 bases not matched to a gene; V was cut back by 9 bases and J by 4 bases. CDR1 and CDR2 from the germline V gene are MDHEN and SYDVKM. Here the CDR3 DNA reads TGTGCCAGTCAATCTAGCGGGTATTACAATGAGCAGTTCTTC. It specifies CASQSSGYYNEQFF.

This rearrangement joins TRBV12-3 or TRBV12-4 to TRBJ2-1, with TRBD2 identical over 9 bases. The CDR3 consists of 16 residues. Trimming at V came to 3 bases and at J to 5 bases, leaving 8 bases not matched to a gene. The CDR3 loop is CASSFRVAGVNNEQFF. CDR3 coding DNA: TGTGCCAGCAGTTTTCGGGTAGCGGGAGTCAACAATGAGCAGTTCTTC.

The chain couples TRBV29-1 to TRBJ2-7; either TRBD1 or TRBD2 may supply D (5 bases each). Germline values: CDR1 SQVTM, CDR2 ANQGSEA. Trimming removed 7 bases at V and 2 bases at J, with 21 bases between. The CDR3 is 15 amino acids. This CDR3 reads CSARATGTETYEQYF. The CDR3 region has the DNA TGCAGCGCCCGGGCCACTGGGACCGAAACCTACGAGCAGTACTTC.

The rearrangement uses TRBV27 and TRBJ2-7, with 11 bases fitting TRBD2. CDR1 and CDR2 (germline): MNHEY, SMNVEV (reference sequence). The CDR3 covers 16 residues. Trimming removed 2 bases from V and 3 bases from J; junction bases left unmatched: 6. The CDR3 DNA reads TGTGCCAGCAGTTTAGATGGGACTAGCGGATACTACGAGCAGTACTTC. Its translation: CASSLDGTSGYYEQYF.

V gene TRBV9 combines with J gene TRBJ2-3; no clear D. Germline loops: CDR1 SGDLS, CDR2 YYNGEE. The CDR3 has 14 amino acids. The germline V and J ends were trimmed by 1 base and 2 bases, with 8 bases remaining between them. CDR3 in DNA: TGTGCCAGCAGCGTAAGTTATTCCACAGATACGCAGTATTTT. It encodes CASSVSYSTDTQYF. Full variable domain (outside the CDR3, taken from reference TRBV9 and TRBJ2-3): DSGVTQTPKHLITATGQRVTLRCSPRSGDLSVYWYQQSLDQGLQFLIQYYNGEERAKGNILERFSAQQFPDLHSELNLSSLELGDSALYFCASSVSYSTDTQYFGPGTRLTVL.

The chain recombines TRBV15 with TRBJ1-2; D remains unclear. From germline, CDR1 is LNHNV and CDR2 YYDKDF (reference sequence). The CDR3 is 11 amino acids. Deletions cut 5 bases from V and 3 bases from J, with 4 bases between. The CDR3 region has the DNA TGTGCCACCAGCGGCGACTATGGCTACACCTTC. It specifies CATSGDYGYTF.